One and the same sample provided the 12 T cell receptor beta chains below, sequenced in a study of shared clonotypes between healthy human individuals. Produced via immunoSEQ multiplex PCR; TCRdb's table is partial and in-frame only. In the table there are 2 million to 2.5 million clones, more than 85% of which are singletons. The specimen sequenced was naive CD4+ T cells from PBMCs. Documented subset: CD45RA+ positively selected. These receptors came from a man aged 18-30 years in good health. Some clones in this sample may be carry-over from other donors' samples.

J is TRBJ2-1 and V is TRBV11-3; the match to TRBD2 covers 11 bases. The CDR3 is 15 amino acids. Germline CDR1 and CDR2: SGHNT and YENEEA. The V and J ends lost 5 bases and 7 bases, in that order; junction bases with no gene match: 7. The CDR3 DNA is TGTGCCAGCAGCATAGCGGGAGGGTCTTGGAATGAGCAGTTCTTC. Its protein product is CASSIAGGSWNEQFF.

As DNA, the CDR3 is TGTGCCAGCAGCTCCCCCAGGGGGAGATCTGGGGCCAACGTCCTGACTTTC. This sequence encodes CASSSPRGRSGANVLTF. J is TRBJ2-6 and V is TRBV7-2, with TRBD1 identical over 7 bases. CDR3 size: 17 residues. The V and J ends lost 4 bases and 1 base, in that order; junction bases with no gene match: 7. The germline V gene encodes CDR1 SGHTA and CDR2 FQGNSA.

The chain has TRBV6-5 and TRBJ1-1; D gene uncertain. Per the germline V gene, CDR1 is MNHEY and CDR2 is SVGAGI. This CDR3 spans 13 amino acids. The V gene lost 7 bases and the J gene lost 0 bases, with 9 bases spanning the gap. CDR3: CASKTPMNTEAFF. In DNA, the CDR3 is TGTGCCAGCAAGACTCCGATGAACACTGAAGCTTTCTTT.

This rearrangement joins TRBV4-2 to TRBJ2-7; 7 bases are shared with TRBD1. Losses at the gene ends were 5 bases for V and 0 bases for J; bases not matched to a gene: 10. Per the germline V gene, CDR1 is LGHNA and CDR2 is YNFKEQ. The CDR3 is 16 residues long. The CDR3 loop is CASSARSRDSSYEQYF. CDR3 nucleotides: TGTGCCAGCAGCGCCAGAAGCCGGGACAGCTCCTACGAGCAGTACTTC.

The genes are TRBV5-1 and TRBJ1-1; 7 nucleotides agree with TRBD1. Trimming at V came to 1 base and at J to 3 bases, leaving 9 bases not matched to a gene. This CDR3 spans 16 amino acids. CDR1 is SGHRS, CDR2 YFSETQ, per germline. CDR3 DNA: TGCGCCAGCAGCTTGTTGGGGGCAGGGGGTGACACTGAAGCTTTCTTT. Its protein product is CASSLLGAGGDTEAFF.

For the CDR3, the DNA is TGTGCCAGCAGCCCCGGGTGGGGGACCCCTTGGGGCAATCAGCCCCAGCATTTT. Encoded protein: CASSPGWGTPWGNQPQHF. The genes are TRBV9 and TRBJ1-5, with D possibly being TRBD1 (5 bases). The CDR3 length is 18 residues. Trimming took off 4 bases at V and 2 bases at J, with 22 bases between the two ends. Germline V CDR1 and CDR2: SGDLS, YYNGEE.

The genes are TRBV7-9 and TRBJ2-3; the match to TRBD2 covers 7 bases. CDR3 length equals 14 residues. V lost 4 bases to trimming and J lost 5 bases; unmatched junction nucleotides: 6. Germline V lookup: CDR1 SEHNR, CDR2 FQNEAQ (reference sequence). This CDR3 reads CASSWGRAVDTQYF. The CDR3 DNA is TGTGCCAGCAGCTGGGGGAGGGCGGTAGATACGCAGTATTTT. The full variable domain, with the rest looked up from reference TRBV7-9 and TRBJ2-3, is DTGVSQNPRHKITKRGQNVTFRCDPISEHNRLYWYRQTLGQGPEFLTYFQNEAQLEKSRLLSDRFSAERPKGSFSTLEIQRTEQGDSAMYLCASSWGRAVDTQYFGPGTRLTVL.

The genes are TRBV18 and TRBJ1-4; D ambiguous. The germline gives CDR1 KGHSH, CDR2 LQKENI. Deletions cut 1 base from V and 5 bases from J, with 14 bases between. The CDR3 extends over 16 amino acids. The CDR3 protein is CASSPRSGISNEKLFF. The CDR3 DNA is TGTGCCAGCTCACCACGATCGGGCATATCAAATGAAAAACTGTTTTTT.

V usage is TRBV19 and J usage is TRBJ2-2; 8 bases fit TRBD2. J lost 0 bases, V lost 10 bases, and 4 bases had no gene match. The CDR3 totals 14 residues. Germline V gene sequence: CDR1 LNHDA, CDR2 SQIVND (reference sequence). The CDR3 nucleotides are TGTGCCACCAGACTAGCGACGAACACCGGGGAGCTGTTTTTT. Protein: CATRLATNTGELFF.

The genes are TRBV5-1 and TRBJ2-5; TRBD2 aligns across 7 bases. This CDR3 has 15 amino acids. CDR1 and CDR2 (germline): SGHRS, YFSETQ. The trim removed 0 bases at V and 1 base at J, leaving 3 bases unmatched. CDR3 protein: CASSLEGGFQETQYF. Written as DNA, the CDR3 is TGCGCCAGCAGCTTGGAGGGAGGGTTCCAAGAGACCCAGTACTTC.

The gene calls are TRBV19 and TRBJ2-7; D may be TRBD1 or TRBD2 (5 bases each). The germline V gene encodes CDR1 LNHDA and CDR2 SQIVND (reference sequence). CDR3 size: 14 residues. V gave up 7 bases and J gave up 0 bases, with 13 bases separating them. CDR3 residues: CASTQSGASYEQYF. The CDR3 nucleotides are TGTGCCAGTACCCAGTCCGGGGCCTCCTACGAGCAGTACTTC.

The chain is built from TRBV6-4 and TRBJ1-5; maybe TRBD1 (5 bases). This CDR3 spans 15 amino acids. In germline, CDR1 is MRHNA, CDR2 SNTAGT. Trimming left V 4 bases short and J 9 bases short, with 19 bases between. The CDR3 nucleotides read TGTGCCAGCAGTGCCGACTATGGGGCAGCCTGGCCCCAGCATTTT. Protein product: CASSADYGAAWPQHF.